Below, 22 T cell receptor beta chains from the same sample are listed, as sequenced in a study of molecular identifiers for immune sequencing clone quantification. TCRdb recomputed calls from the PCR reads with MiXCR, one row per CDR3 protein. The sample holds 250,000 to 350,000 distinct CDR3 sequences; about 21% are singletons and the top ten take more than 0.8%. The sequencing input was naive CD8+ T cells from blood, with Jurkat cell RNA spiked in. Specified subset: FACS-sorted CD8+CD4-CCR7+CD45RA+ naive T cells. The receptors were gathered from a human donor in good health. Some libraries in this study had Jurkat cell RNA spiked in.

Points on this clonotype: The junction departs from the called germline gene at one end, perhaps through a read error. This chain uses TRBV24-1 with TRBJ2-3, with D perhaps matching TRBD2 (5 bases). The CDR3 is made up of 13 amino acids. Per germline, CDR1 KGHDR and CDR2 SFDVKD. The CDR3 nucleotides read TGTGCCACCAGTGGAGGGAGCACAGATACGCGGTATTTT. Protein: CATSGGSTDTRYF.

This clonotype has a count of ten or more. The chain couples TRBV7-2 to TRBJ2-2; D remains unclear. V was trimmed by 4 bases and J by 8 bases, leaving 5 bases between them. This CDR3 spans 11 amino acids. Per the germline V gene, CDR1 is SGHTA and CDR2 is FQGNSA. The CDR3 protein is CASSYRGELFF. The CDR3 nucleotides read TGTGCCAGCAGCTACCGTGGGGAGCTGTTTTTT.

This clonotype was counted at least ten times. The chain is built from TRBV18 and TRBJ1-5; D is ambiguous. V was cut by 5 bases and J by 0 bases, with 14 bases left in between. CDR1 and CDR2 (germline): KGHSH, LQKENI. CDR3 length equals 16 residues. CDR3 sequence: CASSITDTNSNQPQHF. The CDR3 DNA is TGTGCCAGCTCAATAACCGACACGAATAGCAATCAGCCCCAGCATTTT.

This clonotype came up many times. The chain is built from TRBV7-9 and TRBJ2-1; tentative D call: TRBD1 (6 bases). The length of the CDR3 is 14 residues. CDR1 is SEHNR and CDR2 is FQNEAQ in the germline V gene (reference sequence). V lost 3 bases to trimming and J lost 4 bases, with 10 bases between them. DNA of the CDR3: TGTGCCAGCAGCTTCGGGACATCTTACAATGAGCAGTTCTTC. Translation gives CASSFGTSYNEQFF.

CDR3 protein: CASSLSQAAASTDTQYF. The CDR3 DNA reads as TGCGCCAGCAGTCTGTCCCAGGCCGCCGCCAGCACAGATACGCAGTATTTT. The V gene is TRBV23-1, the J gene TRBJ2-3; D uncertain. TRBV23-1 is noted as an ORF with a role that remains uncertain. This CDR3 spans 17 amino acids. Deletions cut 4 bases from V and 0 bases from J, with 17 bases between.

This clonotype was detected many times. This chain connects TRBV4-1 to TRBJ2-1, with D maybe TRBD1 (5 bases). Germline CDR1 reads MGHRA; CDR2 reads YSYEKL. CDR3 length equals 13 residues. Trimming took off 0 bases at V and 10 bases at J, with 10 bases between the two ends. The CDR3 sequence: CASSQEGVGEQFF. CDR3 in DNA: TGCGCCAGCAGCCAAGAAGGGGTAGGGGAGCAGTTCTTC.

There are a few counts of this clonotype. The chain employs TRBV30 and TRBJ2-3, with TRBD1 identical over 9 bases. The germline CDR1 and CDR2 sequences are GTSNPN and SVGIG (reference sequence). After removal of 4 bases from V and 5 bases from J, the junction contained 10 bases not matched to a gene. This CDR3 region has 15 residues. CDR3 amino acids: CAWNIGTGLIDTQYF. DNA for the CDR3: TGTGCCTGGAACATAGGGACAGGGTTGATAGATACGCAGTATTTT.

This clonotype came up many times. The chain is built from TRBV7-9 and TRBJ2-5, with 8 bases identical to TRBD2. The CDR3 covers 15 residues. The V gene's germline CDR1 is SEHNR and CDR2 FQNEAQ (reference sequence). V gave up 5 bases and J gave up 2 bases; unmatched junction bases: 7. The CDR3, as DNA: TGTGCCAGCAGCAGGGGACTAGGCGATCAAGAGACCCAGTACTTC. Its translation is CASSRGLGDQETQYF.

The table lists this clonotype with a few counts. The genes are TRBV11-2 and TRBJ2-1, with 12 bases lining up with TRBD1. CDR1 is SGHAT, CDR2 FQNNGV, per germline. Germline trimming cut 7 bases from V and 11 bases from J; bases unmatched to any gene: 12. There are 15 residues in the CDR3. CDR3 in amino acids: CASTVSGTGGDQQFF. Here the CDR3 DNA reads TGTGCCAGCACCGTTTCCGGGACAGGGGGCGATCAGCAGTTCTTC.

The sample holds many counts of this clonotype. V gene TRBV7-9 combines with J gene TRBJ2-7; D might be TRBD2 (5 bases). The CDR3 runs to 14 residues. Trimming stripped 3 bases from V and 5 bases from J, with 14 bases between. Germline CDR1 reads SEHNR; CDR2 reads FQNEAQ (reference sequence). CDR3 bases: TGTGCCAGCAGCTTGCCTGCCGGGCGGGACGAGCAGTACTTC. It codes for CASSLPAGRDEQYF. Full variable domain (outside the CDR3, taken from reference TRBV7-9 and TRBJ2-7): DTGVSQNPRHKITKRGQNVTFRCDPISEHNRLYWYRQTLGQGPEFLTYFQNEAQLEKSRLLSDRFSAERPKGSFSTLEIQRTEQGDSAMYLCASSLPAGRDEQYFGPGTRLTVT.

At least ten counts were recorded for this clonotype. V and J are TRBV7-2 and TRBJ2-5; D gene uncertain. V lost 1 base, J lost 5 bases, and 17 bases lay in between. CDR3 size: 16 residues. Germline V gene sequence: CDR1 SGHTA, CDR2 FQGNSA. CDR3 nucleotides: TGTGCCAGCAGCTTAGTTCCCCAGACCTTACCTGAGACCCAGTACTTC. Its translation is CASSLVPQTLPETQYF.

This clonotype was picked up a small number of times. The J gene is TRBJ2-7, the V gene TRBV18; 10 bases line up with TRBD1. Germline assignment: CDR1 KGHSH and CDR2 LQKENI. V lost 3 bases to trimming and J lost 2 bases; unmatched junction nucleotides: 7. The CDR3 covers 16 residues. CDR3 region: CASSPPPGQGAYEQYF. The CDR3 nucleotides read TGTGCCAGCTCACCGCCACCTGGACAGGGGGCCTACGAGCAGTACTTC.

The sample holds many counts of this clonotype. V usage is TRBV13 and J usage is TRBJ1-1; the D is unclear. Germline V gene lookup returns CDR1 PRHDT and CDR2 FYEKMQ (reference sequence). The CDR3 loop spans 13 amino acids. The germline V and J ends were trimmed by 3 bases and 0 bases, with 5 bases remaining between them. The CDR3 nucleotides read TGTGCCAGCAGCTTCACAGTGAACACTGAAGCTTTCTTT. The encoded protein is CASSFTVNTEAFF.

This clonotype came up a few times. The chain joins TRBV9 to TRBJ2-2; 16 bases are shared with TRBD2. J gave up 4 bases and V 4 bases, and 4 bases lay outside the gene matches. The CDR3 totals 17 residues. In germline, CDR1 is SGDLS, CDR2 YYNGEE. The DNA for the CDR3 is TGTGCCAGCAGCATCGGGACTAGCGGGAGGGTCACCGGGGAGCTGTTTTTT. It is translated as CASSIGTSGRVTGELFF.

The table lists this clonotype with many counts. The CDR3 is CASSPRDSPSTDTQYF. CDR3 bases: TGTGCCAGCAGTCCCCGGGACAGCCCAAGCACAGATACGCAGTATTTT. J is TRBJ2-3 and V is TRBV12-3 or TRBV12-4; 7 positions match TRBD1. The V segment lost 5 bases and the J segment 0 bases; nucleotides outside the gene matches: 8. This CDR3 contains 16 residues.

A note on this clonotype: Since a much larger clone is just one base distant, this may be a read error. The J gene is TRBJ2-7, the V gene TRBV28, with D unclear. V was shortened by 2 bases and J by 6 bases, with 11 bases between the two germline ends. Per germline, CDR1 MDHEN and CDR2 SYDVKM. The CDR3 covers 13 residues. DNA of the CDR3: TGTGCCAGCAGTTTAGTGGAGAAGTGCGAGCAGTACTTC. It is translated as CASSLVEKCEQYF. Filled out from reference TRBV28 and TRBJ2-7, the complete variable domain reads DVKVTQSSRYLVKRTGEKVFLECVQDMDHENMFWYRQDPGLGLRLIYFSYDVKMKEKGDIPEGYSVSREKKERFSLILESASTNQTSMYLCASSLVEKCEQYFGPGTRLTVT.

This clonotype was seen repeatedly, ten times or more. This chain links TRBV12-3 or TRBV12-4 with TRBJ2-5; no clear D gene. The CDR3 length is 16 residues. Trimming took 0 bases from V and 2 from J, leaving 13 bases between them. CDR3 sequence (DNA): TGTGCCAGCAGTTTAGCTTGGCTGAACCCTCAAGAGACCCAGTACTTC. Its translation is CASSLAWLNPQETQYF.

This clonotype has a handful of counts. The chain is built from TRBV4-1 and TRBJ2-7; D not resolved. The germline V gene has CDR1 MGHRA and CDR2 YSYEKL. The V end lost 1 base, the J end lost 2 bases, and 15 bases lay between the germline ends. CDR3 length: 16 residues. CDR3 amino acids: CASSQGYRGTAYEQYF. The CDR3 region has the DNA TGCGCCAGCAGCCAAGGGTACCGCGGCACCGCCTACGAGCAGTACTTC.

At least ten counts were recorded for this clonotype. This chain uses TRBV27 with TRBJ1-1; TRBD1 matches at 7 bases. The V gene end was trimmed by 5 bases and the J gene end by 0 bases; junction bases not matched to a gene: 12. Looked up from germline, CDR1 is MNHEY and CDR2 is SMNVEV (reference sequence). The CDR3 consists of 17 residues. The CDR3 spells CASSLTLPTGMNTEAFF. Written as DNA, the CDR3 is TGTGCCAGCAGTCTAACCCTACCGACAGGGATGAACACTGAAGCTTTCTTT.

At least ten counts were recorded for this clonotype. This chain joins TRBV29-1 and TRBJ2-3; tentative D call: TRBD2 (6 bases). Trimming pared 1 base from V and 2 bases from J, leaving 16 bases between. The CDR3 extends over 16 amino acids. Germline V gene data show CDR1 as SQVTM and CDR2 as ANQGSEA. The CDR3 bases are TGCAGCGTTGAAGCCGGGACTCGGAGAAACACAGATACGCAGTATTTT. Residues: CSVEAGTRRNTDTQYF.

As regards this clonotype: A much larger clone lies one base from this, so it may be a read error. V gene TRBV7-9 combines with J gene TRBJ2-2, with a possible D match to TRBD2 (5 bases). This CDR3 is built from 17 residues. From germline, CDR1 is SEHNR and CDR2 FQNEAQ (reference sequence). DNA of the CDR3: TGTGCCAGCAGCCTCCCCCCAACGCATGGGAACACCGGGGAGCTGCTTTTT. Its protein product is CASSLPPTHGNTGELLF.

This clonotype came up a few times. The CDR3 nucleotides read TGTGCCAGCAGTCCCGTGAGCCCCAGCTCCTACAATGAGCAGTTCTTC. Translated: CASSPVSPSSYNEQFF. The chain combines TRBV12-3 or TRBV12-4 with TRBJ2-1, with D uncertain. V lost 5 bases to trimming and J lost 0 bases, with 14 bases between them. The CDR3 is made up of 16 amino acids.